A single sample gave rise to the 10 T cell receptor beta chains below, sequenced in a study of post-analysis software for immune sequencing data. The library was made from cDNA and included unique molecular identifiers. TCRdb processed the PCR reads anew with MiXCR; each CDR3 protein has one entry. Of about 160,000 distinct CDR3 sequences in the sample, about 36% were seen once. The sample consisted of blood, taken after autologous hematopoietic stem cell transplantation. The receptors were sampled from a girl between 10 and 17 years old with multiple sclerosis.

This clonotype was seen a few times. The V and J genes are TRBV24-1 and TRBJ2-5, with TRBD2 matching 8 bases. V lost 1 base, J lost 2 bases, and 5 bases stayed unmatched. Germline-derived CDR1 and CDR2 are KGHDR and SFDVKD. The length of the CDR3 is 16 residues. The CDR3 coding sequence is TGTGCCACCAGTGATTTTCGCGGGGGGAATCAAGAGACCCAGTACTTC. Translated: CATSDFRGGNQETQYF.

This clonotype showed up just a few times. This sequence joins TRBV20-1 and TRBJ1-5; possibly TRBD1 for D (5 bases). CDR3 length: 15 residues. The germline CDR1 and CDR2 sequences are DFQATT and SNEGSKA (reference sequence). V was clipped by 1 base and J by 6 bases, with 16 bases between them. In DNA form, the CDR3 reads TGCAGTGCTAGAGTTGCGGGGGGTCAGGGTCAGCCCCAGCATTTT. Its protein is CSARVAGGQGQPQHF.

This clonotype was seen only a few times. V gene TRBV19 combines with J gene TRBJ1-4; the D is unclear. With 5 bases removed from V and 4 bases from J, the gap between germline ends came to 14 bases. This CDR3 region has 15 residues. Germline CDR1 is LNHDA and CDR2 is SQIVND (reference sequence). CDR3 nucleotides: TGTGCCAGTAGTGCTCAAATCTTCCTTAATGAAAAACTGTTTTTT. It specifies CASSAQIFLNEKLFF. Full variable domain (rest looked up from reference TRBV19 and TRBJ1-4): DGGITQSPKYLFRKEGQNVTLSCEQNLNHDAMYWYRQDPGQGLRLIYYSQIVNDFQKGDIAEGYSVSREKKESFPLTVTSAQKNPTAFYLCASSAQIFLNEKLFFGSGTQLSVL.

About this clonotype itself: A much larger clone is a single base away; this may be a read error. The chain employs TRBV6-6 and TRBJ2-5; 8 bases map to TRBD2. The CDR3 covers 14 residues. With V trimmed by 3 bases and J by 4 bases, 4 bases remained unmatched. The germline gives CDR1 MNHNY, CDR2 SVGAGI (reference sequence). CDR3: CASSYRGGGETQYF. The DNA for the CDR3 is TGTGCCAGCAGTTATCGGGGGGGTGGAGAGACCCAGTACTTC.

Ten or more counts support this clonotype. The chain combines TRBV27 with TRBJ2-1, with D possibly being TRBD2 (6 bases). V lost 3 bases and J 12 bases, leaving 18 bases between the germline ends. The germline V gene encodes CDR1 MNHEY and CDR2 SMNVEV (reference sequence). The CDR3 is 14 amino acids. CDR3 in DNA: TGTGCCAGCAGTTTGGGCGGGATCGGAGTGGCGCAGTTCTTC. This gives the protein CASSLGGIGVAQFF.

J is TRBJ2-1 and V is TRBV5-6; TRBD2 agrees at 7 bases. The J segment lost 7 bases and the V segment lost 2 bases, leaving 9 bases of the junction unmatched. CDR3 size: 15 residues. CDR1 and CDR2 from the germline V gene are SGHDT and YYEEEE. The CDR3 spells CASSFARAGPNEQFF. The CDR3 nucleotides are TGTGCCAGCAGCTTCGCCCGAGCGGGACCAAATGAGCAGTTCTTC.

Concerning this clonotype: Relative to the germline gene, one junction end is altered; a read error may explain this. The chain has TRBV27 and TRBJ1-4, with a weak D call TRBD1 (5 bases). This CDR3 spans 14 amino acids. Germline CDR1 MNHEY, CDR2 SMNVEV (reference sequence). CDR3 in DNA: TGTGCCAGCAGTTGTGGAGGGACTAATGAAAGACTGTTTTTT. It translates to CASSCGGTNERLFF.

This clonotype came up a few times. V and J are TRBV20-1 and TRBJ1-2; 8 bases are a match to TRBD1. The CDR3 length is 14 residues. V was pared by 3 bases and J by 2 bases, with 5 bases of the junction left unmatched. From germline, CDR1 is DFQATT and CDR2 SNEGSKA (reference sequence). The CDR3 region is CSASFGQGNYGYTF. In DNA form, the CDR3 reads TGCAGTGCTAGCTTTGGACAGGGAAACTATGGCTACACCTTC.

The chain uses TRBV5-1 and TRBJ2-7; unclear D gene. CDR1 and CDR2 (germline): SGHRS, YFSETQ. The CDR3 runs to 13 residues. Trimming removed 0 bases from V and 6 bases from J, with 10 bases in between. CDR3 sequence reads: CASSLASRREQYF. The CDR3 DNA reads TGCGCCAGCAGCTTGGCCTCCCGCCGCGAGCAGTACTTC.

The table lists this clonotype with a few counts. The chain carries TRBV28 and TRBJ1-1; D ambiguous. Germline V gene data show CDR1 as MDHEN and CDR2 as SYDVKM. CDR3 length: 13 amino acids. The ends were cut back, 3 bases at V and 3 bases at J, with 8 bases in the middle. The CDR3 DNA sequence: TGTGCCAGCAGTTTGGACGGAGACACTGAAGCTTTCTTT. Translated, it gives CASSLDGDTEAFF.